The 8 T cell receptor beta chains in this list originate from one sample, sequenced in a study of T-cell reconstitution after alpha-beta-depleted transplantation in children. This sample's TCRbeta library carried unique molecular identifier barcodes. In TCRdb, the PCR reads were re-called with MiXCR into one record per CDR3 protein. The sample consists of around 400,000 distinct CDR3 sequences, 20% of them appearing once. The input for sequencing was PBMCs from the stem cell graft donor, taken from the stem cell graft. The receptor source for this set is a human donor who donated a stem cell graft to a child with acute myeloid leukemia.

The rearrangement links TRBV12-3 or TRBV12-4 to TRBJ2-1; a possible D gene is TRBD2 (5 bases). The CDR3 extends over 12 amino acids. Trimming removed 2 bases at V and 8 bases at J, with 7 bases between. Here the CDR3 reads CASSLRGYEQFF. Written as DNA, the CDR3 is TGTGCCAGCAGTTTAAGAGGGTATGAGCAGTTCTTC.

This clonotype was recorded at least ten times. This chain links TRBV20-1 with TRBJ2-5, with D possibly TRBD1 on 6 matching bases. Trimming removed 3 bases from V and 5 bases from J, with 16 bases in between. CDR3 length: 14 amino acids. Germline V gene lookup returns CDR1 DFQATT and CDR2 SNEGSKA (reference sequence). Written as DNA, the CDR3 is TGCAGTGCTAGCGTCAGGGGCCATAGGGAGACCCAGTACTTC. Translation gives CSASVRGHRETQYF.

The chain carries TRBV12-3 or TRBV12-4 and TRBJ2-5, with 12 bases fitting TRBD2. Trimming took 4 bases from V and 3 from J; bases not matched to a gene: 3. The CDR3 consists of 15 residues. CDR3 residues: CASSWTSGVKETQYF. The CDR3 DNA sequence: TGTGCCAGCAGTTGGACTAGCGGGGTCAAAGAGACCCAGTACTTC.

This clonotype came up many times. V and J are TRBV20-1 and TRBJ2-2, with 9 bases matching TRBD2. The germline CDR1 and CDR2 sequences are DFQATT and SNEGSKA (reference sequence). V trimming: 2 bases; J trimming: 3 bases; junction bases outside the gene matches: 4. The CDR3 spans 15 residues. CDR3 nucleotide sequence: TGCAGTGCTAGACCTAGCGGGATCGACACCGGGGAGCTGTTTTTT. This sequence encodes CSARPSGIDTGELFF.

The CDR3 here is CASSLMASGATGELFF. The CDR3 DNA follows: TGTGCCAGCAGCTTAATGGCTAGCGGAGCCACCGGGGAGCTGTTTTTT. The chain uses TRBV7-2 and TRBJ2-2, with 7 positions matching TRBD2. The CDR3 covers 16 residues. The ends lost 2 bases at V and 4 bases at J; junction bases unmatched: 7. Germline assignment: CDR1 SGHTA and CDR2 FQGNSA. The entire variable domain, with the rest obtained from reference TRBV7-2 and TRBJ2-2, is as follows: GAGVSQSPSNKVTEKGKDVELRCDPISGHTALYWYRQSLGQGLEFLIYFQGNSAPDKSGLPSDRFSAERTGGSVSTLTIQRTQQEDSAVYLCASSLMASGATGELFFGEGSRLTVL.

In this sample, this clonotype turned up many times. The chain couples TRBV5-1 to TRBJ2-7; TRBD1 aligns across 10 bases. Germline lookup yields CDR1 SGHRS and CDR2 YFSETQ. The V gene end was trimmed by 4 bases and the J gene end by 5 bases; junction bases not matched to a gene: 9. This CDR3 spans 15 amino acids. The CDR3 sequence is CASSDNSGTGDEQYF. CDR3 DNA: TGCGCCAGCAGCGATAACTCGGGGACAGGGGACGAGCAGTACTTC. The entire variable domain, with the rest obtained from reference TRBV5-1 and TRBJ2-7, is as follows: KAGVTQTPRYLIKTRGQQVTLSCSPISGHRSVSWYQQTPGQGLQFLFEYFSETQRNKGNFPGRFSGRQFSNSRSEMNVSTLELGDSALYLCASSDNSGTGDEQYFGPGTRLTVT.

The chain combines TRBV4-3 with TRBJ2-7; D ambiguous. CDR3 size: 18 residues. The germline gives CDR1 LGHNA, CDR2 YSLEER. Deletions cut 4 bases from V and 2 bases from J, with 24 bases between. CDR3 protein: CASSPSDISQTLTYEQYF. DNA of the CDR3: TGCGCCAGCAGCCCGAGCGATATCAGCCAAACCCTTACCTACGAGCAGTACTTC.

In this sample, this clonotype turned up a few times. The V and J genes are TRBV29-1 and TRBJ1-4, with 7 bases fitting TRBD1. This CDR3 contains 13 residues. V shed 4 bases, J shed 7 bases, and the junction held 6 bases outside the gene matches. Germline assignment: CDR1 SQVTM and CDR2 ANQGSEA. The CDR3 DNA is TGCAGCGTTGGACAGGGAGATGGTGAAAAACTGTTTTTT. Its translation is CSVGQGDGEKLFF. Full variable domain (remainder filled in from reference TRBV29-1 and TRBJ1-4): SAVISQKPSRDICQRGTSLTIQCQVDSQVTMMFWYRQQPGQSLTLIATANQGSEATYESGFVIDKFPISRPNLTFSTLTVSNMSPEDSSIYLCSVGQGDGEKLFFGSGTQLSVL.